These 24 T cell receptor beta chains share one sample of origin, sequenced in a study of cytomegalovirus exposure and HLA in healthy donors. This PCR relied on a set of 60 Vbeta primers and 13 Jbeta primers. Profiled with immunoSEQ multiplex PCR; TCRdb holds only in-frame clones, not every one. Of some 150,000 clones detected, over 70% appear once; the ten largest clones hold roughly 6.7%. Material for sequencing was PBMCs. The source is a woman in her thirties or forties in good health and CMV-seropositive.

J is TRBJ2-7 and V is TRBV6-5; D may be TRBD1 (6 bases). The CDR3 is 14 residues long. Germline CDR1 and CDR2: MNHEY and SVGAGI. V dropped 6 bases and J dropped 0 bases, with 12 bases sitting between them. Here the CDR3 DNA reads TGTGCCAGCAGACCTGGACAGAGCTCCTACGAGCAGTACTTC. This translates into CASRPGQSSYEQYF.

V is TRBV19 and J is TRBJ1-5; 7 bases align to TRBD1. V dropped 3 bases and J dropped 0; count of bases not matched to a gene: 2. The germline CDR1 and CDR2 sequences are LNHDA and SQIVND (reference sequence). This CDR3 region has 15 residues. The CDR3 protein is CASSIWDSSNQPQHF. The CDR3 DNA follows: TGTGCCAGTAGTATTTGGGACAGTAGCAATCAGCCCCAGCATTTT.

There are a few counts of this clone. The chain employs TRBV10-2 and TRBJ1-1; the D is unclear. This CDR3 has 12 residues. V lost 5 bases and J 2 bases, leaving 6 bases between the germline ends. CDR1 WSHSY and CDR2 SAAADI come from the germline V gene. The CDR3 here is CASSWPNTEAFF. The DNA for the CDR3 is TGCGCCAGCAGTTGGCCTAACACTGAAGCTTTCTTT.

This clone was seen once. This chain joins TRBV21-1 and TRBJ2-7; TRBD2 is the table's D call and was not checked against the DNA. TRBV21-1 is listed as a pseudogene. The CDR3 is 18 residues long. CDR3 residues: CASSKALGRTAPTSGQYF. Here the CDR3 DNA reads TGTGCCAGCAGCAAAGCGCTGGGGAGAACCGCTCCTACGAGCGGGCAGTACTTC.

This clone occurred a few times. J is TRBJ1-2 and V is TRBV11-2, with D unclear. This CDR3 contains 12 residues. Germline values: CDR1 SGHAT, CDR2 FQNNGV. The V gene lost 0 bases and the J gene lost 8 bases, with 7 bases spanning the gap. This chain's CDR3 is CASSLDQVGYTF. CDR3 in DNA: TGTGCCAGCAGCTTAGATCAGGTCGGCTACACCTTC.

The chain's CDR3 is CAWSRTGIQEKLFF. The CDR3 nucleotides read TGTGCCTGGAGTAGGACAGGGATTCAGGAAAAACTGTTTTTT. The V call is TRBV30, the J call TRBJ1-4, with 8 bases aligning to TRBD1. Germline CDR1 reads GTSNPN; CDR2 reads SVGIG (reference sequence). CDR3 size: 14 residues. Unmatched junction bases numbered 7, after V lost 2 bases and J lost 8 bases.

The chain combines TRBV10-3 with TRBJ1-1; tentative D call: TRBD1 (6 bases). The V gene's germline CDR1 is ENHRY and CDR2 SYGVKD. The CDR3 loop spans 14 amino acids. The V end lost 0 bases, the J end lost 1 base, and 6 bases lay between the germline ends. The CDR3 DNA reads as TGTGCCATCAGTGAGTCGACAGGGAACACTGAAGCTTTCTTT. Translating gives CAISESTGNTEAFF.

The chain uses TRBV6-5 and TRBJ2-2; no firm D call. Deletions cut 10 bases from V and 4 bases from J, with 19 bases between. The CDR3 totals 15 residues. Germline CDR1 and CDR2: MNHEY and SVGAGI. CDR3: CATKALDPGTGELFF. CDR3 DNA sequence: TGTGCCACGAAGGCGCTAGACCCGGGCACCGGGGAGCTGTTTTTT.

The chain carries TRBV9 and TRBJ1-2; TRBD1 aligns across 9 bases. The CDR3 contains 15 residues. J gave up 4 bases and V 0 bases, and 4 bases lay outside the gene matches. Per the germline V gene, CDR1 is SGDLS and CDR2 is YYNGEE. The CDR3 region has the DNA TGTGCCAGCAGCGTAGGGGGACAGGGACTCTATGGCTACACCTTC. Its protein product is CASSVGGQGLYGYTF.

The chain employs TRBV19 and TRBJ2-3; no firm D call. Per the germline V gene, CDR1 is LNHDA and CDR2 is SQIVND (reference sequence). V was cut by 7 bases and J by 0 bases, with 8 bases left in between. This CDR3 has 13 amino acids. The CDR3 coding sequence is TGTGCCAGTAAGTGGGCCAGCACAGATACGCAGTATTTT. Amino acid sequence: CASKWASTDTQYF.

The rearrangement links TRBV10-3 to TRBJ2-2; TRBD1 might be the D (6 bases). Germline values: CDR1 ENHRY, CDR2 SYGVKD. CDR3 length equals 14 residues. The V gene lost 7 bases and the J gene lost 0 bases, with 9 bases spanning the gap. The CDR3 sequence is CAIMDSANTGELFF. The CDR3 nucleotides read TGTGCCATCATGGACAGCGCGAACACCGGGGAGCTGTTTTTT.

This chain connects TRBV27 to TRBJ1-6; possibly TRBD1 for D (6 bases). This CDR3 spans 17 amino acids. The germline V and J ends were trimmed by 5 bases and 4 bases, with 18 bases remaining between them. Germline V gene data show CDR1 as MNHEY and CDR2 as SMNVEV (reference sequence). Here the CDR3 reads CASSLIGGTHYNSPLHF. DNA of the CDR3: TGTGCCAGCAGTCTCATCGGGGGGACACATTATAATTCACCCCTCCACTTT.

The rearrangement links TRBV19 to TRBJ2-1; D remains ambiguous. The CDR3 totals 15 residues. V was shortened by 5 bases and J by 2 bases, with 13 bases between the two germline ends. CDR1 and CDR2 (germline): LNHDA, SQIVND (reference sequence). The CDR3 DNA reads as TGTGCCAGTAGTCTCCACAGCTCCACCTACAATGAGCAGTTCTTC. Amino acids: CASSLHSSTYNEQFF.

The rearrangement links TRBV2 to TRBJ2-3; 10 nucleotides line up with TRBD2. The CDR3 covers 16 residues. CDR1 and CDR2 (germline): SNHLY, FYNNEI. V lost 6 bases and J lost 4; bases outside the gene matches: 10. The CDR3 nucleotides read TGTGCCAGCAGACTAGGGGCTAGCGGGGGCCCAGATACGCAGTATTTT. This sequence encodes CASRLGASGGPDTQYF.

This chain joins TRBV10-3 and TRBJ1-2, with a weak D call TRBD1 (6 bases). Per the germline V gene, CDR1 is ENHRY and CDR2 is SYGVKD. Trimming cost V 10 bases and J 10 bases, with 19 bases left between them. The CDR3 has 12 amino acids. The CDR3 protein is CATGTGTPAYTF. CDR3 coding DNA: TGTGCCACCGGGACCGGGACACCAGCCTACACCTTC.

The gene calls are TRBV28 and TRBJ1-2, with D possibly matching TRBD1 (5 bases). Looked up from germline, CDR1 is MDHEN and CDR2 is SYDVKM. Trimming removed 6 bases from V and 3 bases from J, with 14 bases in between. The CDR3 runs to 14 residues. The CDR3 DNA follows: TGTGCCAGCAGCCCTGGGGGGTTTGACTATGGCTACACCTTC. Amino acids: CASSPGGFDYGYTF.

CDR3 in DNA: TGTGCCAGCAGCTTGAAAGGGGGCATGAGGGACACTGAAGCTTTCTTT. It yields the protein CASSLKGGMRDTEAFF. The chain uses TRBV7-9 and TRBJ1-1, with 7 bases lining up with TRBD1. J was trimmed by 3 bases and V by 3 bases; bases with no gene match: 10. The CDR3 spans 16 residues. Germline lookup yields CDR1 SEHNR and CDR2 FQNEAQ (reference sequence).

This clone appeared a few times. The rearrangement uses TRBV27 and TRBJ2-1; 10 nucleotides match TRBD2. Germline CDR1 is MNHEY and CDR2 is SMNVEV (reference sequence). The CDR3 contains 16 residues. V lost 4 bases, J lost 6 bases, and 9 bases stayed unmatched. In DNA, the CDR3 is TGTGCCAGCAGTTACAGACCGGGACTAGCGCCCAATGAGCAGTTCTTC. Translating it yields CASSYRPGLAPNEQFF.

This clone was recorded only once. The rearrangement joins TRBV19 to TRBJ2-7; D perhaps matches TRBD2 (6 bases). The V gene lost 5 bases and the J gene lost 4 bases, with 12 bases spanning the gap. The CDR3 totals 13 residues. Germline assignment: CDR1 LNHDA and CDR2 SQIVND (reference sequence). DNA of the CDR3: TGTGCCAGTAGTCCTCAAGGGAGGTACGAGCAGTACTTC. Protein product: CASSPQGRYEQYF. The full variable domain, rest sourced from reference TRBV19 and TRBJ2-7, is DGGITQSPKYLFRKEGQNVTLSCEQNLNHDAMYWYRQDPGQGLRLIYYSQIVNDFQKGDIAEGYSVSREKKESFPLTVTSAQKNPTAFYLCASSPQGRYEQYFGPGTRLTVT.

This clone was counted between two and nine times. The gene calls are TRBV6-5 and TRBJ2-1; weak D call: TRBD2 (5 bases). V dropped 6 bases and J dropped 14 bases, with 20 bases sitting between them. The CDR3 sequence is 13 residues long. Germline CDR1 is MNHEY and CDR2 is SVGAGI. Written as DNA, the CDR3 is TGTGCCAGCAGAACCGAGAGGGAAGGCTTTGAGTTCTTC. This encodes CASRTEREGFEFF.

This chain joins TRBV2 and TRBJ2-4, with D tentatively TRBD2 (6 bases). The germline V gene encodes CDR1 SNHLY and CDR2 FYNNEI. Trimming cost V 10 bases and J 9 bases, with 19 bases left between them. The CDR3 has 13 amino acids. The CDR3 DNA reads as TGTGCCACCAACAGCGAGCCCGGGGGCATTCAGTACTTC. Amino acids: CATNSEPGGIQYF.

The chain links TRBV6-1 to TRBJ1-1, with a tentative D call TRBD1 (5 bases). Trimming left V 6 bases short and J 0 bases short, with 11 bases between. This CDR3 comprises 14 residues. Germline CDR1 is MNHNS and CDR2 is SASEGT. The CDR3 nucleotides read TGTGCCAGCAGACAACAGGAGATGAACACTGAAGCTTTCTTT. The encoded protein is CASRQQEMNTEAFF.

The J gene is TRBJ1-2, the V gene TRBV9; D might be TRBD1 (5 bases). V lost 3 bases, J lost 3 bases, and 15 bases lay in between. This CDR3 comprises 15 residues. The germline CDR1 and CDR2 sequences are SGDLS and YYNGEE. The CDR3 region has the DNA TGTGCCAGCAGCGGCCGGGACTTCCTTGACTATGGCTACACCTTC. Translating gives CASSGRDFLDYGYTF.

CDR3 nucleotide sequence: TGTGCCAGCAGCTATGGCGGATTTGGAGAGCAGTACTTC. It specifies CASSYGGFGEQYF. The chain combines TRBV7-6 with TRBJ2-7; no firm D call. The CDR3 is made up of 13 amino acids. The ends were cut back, 4 bases at V and 7 bases at J, with 14 bases in the middle. Germline-derived CDR1 and CDR2 are SGHVS and FNYEAQ.